This entry describes one T cell receptor (beta chain). The library targeted TCRbeta and was prepared with unique molecular identifiers. One entry per CDR3 protein, called by TCRdb with MiXCR from the PCR reads. This table has some 500,000 distinct CDR3 sequences, approximately 32% appearing once. This entry belongs to a study of T-cell reconstitution after alpha-beta-depleted transplantation in children. V lost 5 bases and J lost 6; bases outside the gene matches: 4. The CDR3 covers 13 residues. V usage is TRBV12-3 or TRBV12-4 and J usage is TRBJ1-2, with 9 bases fitting TRBD1. The receptor comes from a human donor who donated a stem cell graft to a child with aplastic anemia. This sample comprised PBMCs from the stem cell graft donor, obtained from the stem cell graft. CDR3 in amino acids: CASSAGTGNGYTF. The CDR3 DNA reads TGTGCCAGCAGTGCCGGGACAGGGAATGGCTACACCTTC.